This T cell receptor (beta chain) emerged from a study of cytotoxic CD8 clonotypes in ibrutinib-treated CLL. About the research overall: Response samples were taken after a median around 11 months of treatment, range 6 to 36. Study-level results: Baseline clonality, above age-matched healthy donor levels, tracked circulating CD8+ T-cell counts.

A 1 in 200,000 to 1 in 1 million T cell depth was the sequencing target. Sequencing used immunoSEQ multiplex PCR; TCRdb keeps in-frame clones, though not all of them. The sample gives some 140,000 clones, around 90% of which show up once; roughly 10% is in the top ten. Comments on this clone: Its antigen is unidentified.

CDR3 length: 13 amino acids. Germline V gives CDR1 SGHTA, CDR2 FQGNSA. V was pared by 6 bases and J by 5 bases, with 13 bases between. Material: PBMCs, obtained after 12 months of ibrutinib treatment. The TCR sequence derives from a human donor with chronic lymphocytic leukemia. The chain uses TRBV7-2 and TRBJ1-1; D unresolved. CDR3 coding DNA: TGTGCCAGCAGTCTCCTCGGTGGGACTGAAGCTTTCTTT. Protein sequence: CASSLLGGTEAFF.